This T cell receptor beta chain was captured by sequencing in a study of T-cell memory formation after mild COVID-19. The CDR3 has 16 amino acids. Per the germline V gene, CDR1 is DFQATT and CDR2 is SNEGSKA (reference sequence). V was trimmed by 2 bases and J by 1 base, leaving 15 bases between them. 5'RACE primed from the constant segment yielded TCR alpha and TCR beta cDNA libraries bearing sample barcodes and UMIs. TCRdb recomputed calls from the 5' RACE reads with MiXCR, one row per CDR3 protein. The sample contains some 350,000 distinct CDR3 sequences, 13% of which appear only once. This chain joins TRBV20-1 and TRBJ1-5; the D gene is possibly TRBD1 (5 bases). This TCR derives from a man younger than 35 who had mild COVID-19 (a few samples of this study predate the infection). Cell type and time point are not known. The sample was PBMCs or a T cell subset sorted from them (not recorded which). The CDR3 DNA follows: TGCAGTGCTAGAAGGGGCGGGAGAAGAAGCAATCAGCCCCAGCATTTT. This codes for CSARRGGRRSNQPQHF.